The 18 T cell receptor beta chains below come from one sample, sequenced in a study of blood T cell repertoires in COVID-19. This table comes from immunoSEQ multiplex PCR, and its TCRdb copy is limited to in-frame clones, with some not included. This table holds about 310,000 clones, around 87% found once. The sample was peripheral blood. These receptors all come from a man between 18 and 29 years old with active or convalescent COVID-19.

The chain recombines TRBV11-3 with TRBJ2-7; TRBD1 matches at 10 bases. Germline CDR1 reads SGHNT; CDR2 reads YENEEA. There are 20 residues in the CDR3. Trimming removed 3 bases from V and 3 bases from J; junction bases left unmatched: 20. CDR3 sequence reads: CASSFDRQGAFNPANYEQYF. The CDR3 DNA is TGTGCCAGCAGCTTCGACAGACAGGGGGCTTTTAACCCCGCCAACTACGAGCAGTACTTC. Combining the CDR3 with reference TRBV11-3 and TRBJ2-7 gives the whole variable domain EAGVVQSPRYKIIEKKQPVAFWCNPISGHNTLYWYLQNLGQGPELLIRYENEEAVDDSQLPKDRFSAERLKGVDSTLKIQPAELGDSAVYLCASSFDRQGAFNPANYEQYFGPGTRLTVT.

This chain connects TRBV2 to TRBJ1-2, with 7 nucleotides matching TRBD1. Germline values: CDR1 SNHLY, CDR2 FYNNEI. The V and J ends lost 5 bases and 3 bases, in that order; junction bases with no gene match: 9. This CDR3 is 15 amino acids long. CDR3: CASSYRQGLYYGYTF. The DNA of the CDR3 is TGTGCCAGCAGTTACCGACAGGGCCTCTACTATGGCTACACCTTC.

This clone was seen a few times. This rearrangement joins TRBV28 to TRBJ1-6, with 7 bases fitting TRBD1. J lost 5 bases, V lost 5 bases, and 9 bases had no gene match. This CDR3 is 16 amino acids long. Germline loops: CDR1 MDHEN, CDR2 SYDVKM. The CDR3 nucleotides read TGTGCCAGCAGTCTTCTCACGACAGGGAATAATTCACCCCTCCACTTT. Translated, it gives CASSLLTTGNNSPLHF.

This chain uses TRBV5-1 with TRBJ1-6, with 7 bases aligning to TRBD1. This CDR3 contains 17 residues. Germline CDR1 reads SGHRS; CDR2 reads YFSETQ. The J segment lost 1 base and the V segment lost 0 bases, leaving 4 bases of the junction unmatched. As DNA, the CDR3 is TGCGCCAGCAGCTTGGCAAGGGGACAGTCCTATAATTCACCCCTCCACTTT. It specifies CASSLARGQSYNSPLHF.

The rearrangement joins TRBV29-1 to TRBJ1-6, with 7 nucleotides matching TRBD1. Looked up from germline, CDR1 is SQVTM and CDR2 is ANQGSEA. The CDR3 spans 13 residues. J lost 6 bases, V lost 4 bases, and 3 bases had no gene match. Here the CDR3 reads CSVATGPNSPLHF. The CDR3 nucleotides read TGCAGCGTTGCGACAGGGCCTAATTCACCCCTCCACTTT.

The chain has TRBV7-8 and TRBJ2-2; D remains unclear. In germline, CDR1 is SGHVS, CDR2 FQNEAQ. This CDR3 has 15 residues. V shed 6 bases and J shed 2 bases, with 13 bases lying between them. The CDR3 DNA is TGTGCCAGCAGTCCCCGCGAGGTTAACACCGGGGAGCTGTTTTTT. Translation: CASSPREVNTGELFF.

J is TRBJ2-7 and V is TRBV19; 8 bases are a match to TRBD2. The germline gives CDR1 LNHDA, CDR2 SQIVND (reference sequence). With 4 bases clipped from V and 7 bases from J, the junction kept 9 bases outside the gene matches. CDR3 length: 14 amino acids. Written as DNA, the CDR3 is TGTGCCAGTAGTACCGCGGGAGGCCGCGAGGAGCAGTACTTC. Its translation is CASSTAGGREEQYF. Variable domain in full (rest from reference TRBV19 and TRBJ2-7): DGGITQSPKYLFRKEGQNVTLSCEQNLNHDAMYWYRQDPGQGLRLIYYSQIVNDFQKGDIAEGYSVSREKKESFPLTVTSAQKNPTAFYLCASSTAGGREEQYFGPGTRLTVT.

This clone came up once. The chain has TRBV29-1 and TRBJ2-1; TRBD1 matches at 9 bases. V lost 6 bases to trimming and J lost 3 bases; unmatched junction nucleotides: 6. The germline gives CDR1 SQVTM, CDR2 ANQGSEA. The CDR3 spans 14 residues. The CDR3 nucleotides read TGCAGCGTAGGGGACAGGGAGTTCTACAATGAGCAGTTCTTC. Translating gives CSVGDREFYNEQFF.

The chain couples TRBV6-5 to TRBJ1-4, with D possibly being TRBD1 (5 bases). CDR3 length equals 15 residues. Germline V gene lookup returns CDR1 MNHEY and CDR2 SVGAGI. The V and J ends lost 6 bases and 7 bases respectively, with 18 bases between them. CDR3 bases: TGTGCCAGCAGGGACAACGGCCGTTCTAGTGAAAAACTGTTTTTT. Amino acids: CASRDNGRSSEKLFF.

CDR3: CASSEGSGRTGVRYEQYF. Written as DNA, the CDR3 is TGCGCCAGCAGTGAAGGTTCCGGTCGAACAGGGGTGAGGTACGAGCAGTACTTC. The chain recombines TRBV10-1 with TRBJ2-7; 7 positions agree with TRBD1. Germline values: CDR1 WNHNN, CDR2 SYGVQD (reference sequence). The CDR3 sequence is 18 residues long. After removal of 3 bases from V and 4 bases from J, the junction contained 18 bases not matched to a gene.

The rearrangement uses TRBV15 and TRBJ2-1, with 11 bases aligning to TRBD2. CDR3 size: 17 residues. Germline loops: CDR1 LNHNV, CDR2 YYDKDF (reference sequence). Unmatched junction bases numbered 6, after V lost 0 bases and J lost 5 bases. The CDR3 sequence: CATSRDFSGRAHNEQFF. In DNA, the CDR3 is TGTGCCACCAGCAGAGATTTTAGCGGGAGGGCCCACAATGAGCAGTTCTTC.

In DNA, the CDR3 is TGTGCCAGCAGCTTACTCTGGAACACTGAAGCTTTCTTT. This sequence encodes CASSLLWNTEAFF. The chain is built from TRBV7-3 and TRBJ1-1; D remains unclear. Trimming removed 2 bases at V and 1 base at J, with 5 bases between. Per germline, CDR1 SGHTA and CDR2 FQGTGA. This CDR3 has 13 residues. The full variable domain, rest sourced from reference TRBV7-3 and TRBJ1-1, is GAGVSQTPSNKVTEKGKYVELRCDPISGHTALYWYRQSLGQGPEFLIYFQGTGAADDSGLPNDRFFAVRPEGSVSTLKIQRTERGDSAVYLCASSLLWNTEAFFGQGTRLTVV.

The chain recombines TRBV28 with TRBJ1-2, with unresolved D. CDR3 size: 15 residues. V lost 1 base, J lost 8 bases, and 17 bases lay in between. In germline, CDR1 is MDHEN, CDR2 SYDVKM. CDR3 DNA: TGTGCCAGCAGTTTATTTACGGGTACAACGGGGGGCTACACCTTC. Amino acids: CASSLFTGTTGGYTF.

This chain joins TRBV7-2 and TRBJ1-2; 9 bases line up with TRBD1. V lost 8 bases and J lost 8; bases outside the gene matches: 15. This CDR3 region has 15 residues. Germline assignment: CDR1 SGHTA and CDR2 FQGNSA. The CDR3 bases are TGTGCCAGCCTTGGACAGGGGTATCTCGAAGGAGGCTACACCTTC. Translation gives CASLGQGYLEGGYTF.

The CDR3 DNA sequence: TGTGCCAGACAGGGGGCGAGGGATACGCAGTATTTT. Translated: CARQGARDTQYF. V is TRBV12-3 or TRBV12-4 and J is TRBJ2-3; 9 bases line up with TRBD1. The CDR3 contains 12 residues. The ends lost 9 bases at V and 6 bases at J; junction bases unmatched: 4.

The V call is TRBV7-2, the J call TRBJ2-2; D unresolved. Germline lookup yields CDR1 SGHTA and CDR2 FQGNSA. The CDR3 loop spans 14 amino acids. Trimming took off 1 base at V and 3 bases at J, with 6 bases between the two ends. CDR3 nucleotides: TGTGCCAGCAGCTTAGTACAACACACCGGGGAGCTGTTTTTT. Its translation: CASSLVQHTGELFF.

The V and J genes are TRBV14 and TRBJ2-7; D ambiguous. The CDR3 spans 13 residues. The germline V and J ends were trimmed by 3 bases and 0 bases, with 6 bases remaining between them. Germline loops: CDR1 SGHDN, CDR2 FVKESK. The CDR3 nucleotides are TGTGCCAGCAGCCACCTCAGCTCCTACGAGCAGTACTTC. Its translation is CASSHLSSYEQYF. Looking up the rest from reference TRBV14 and TRBJ2-7 gives the full variable domain: EAGVTQFPSHSVIEKGQTVTLRCDPISGHDNLYWYRRVMGKEIKFLLHFVKESKQDESGMPNNRFLAERTGGTYSTLKVQPAELEDSGVYFCASSHLSSYEQYFGPGTRLTVT.

The CDR3 bases are TGTGCCAGCAGTCTACAGGGGCGGTATGAAAAACTGTTTTTT. Protein product: CASSLQGRYEKLFF. The genes are TRBV6-6 and TRBJ1-4; 7 nucleotides align to TRBD1. CDR3 size: 14 residues. V was clipped by 5 bases and J by 6 bases; unmatched bases: 6. Germline assignment: CDR1 MNHNY and CDR2 SVGAGI (reference sequence).